The sequence of this TCR beta chain was determined in a study of cytomegalovirus exposure and HLA in healthy donors. The PCR was carried out with 60 Vbeta primers and 13 Jbeta primers. TCRdb's copy holds only in-frame clones and misses some; the assay was immunoSEQ multiplex PCR. The sample yields roughly 130,000 clones, roughly 74% seen once. Study-level findings and limits: Both high specificity and high sensitivity reportedly marked the classifier's diagnosis of cytomegalovirus status. Cytomegalovirus-associated status was assigned to some 160 TCR beta chains.

In the case of this clone: Its antigen is unknown.

The V gene's germline CDR1 is MGHRA and CDR2 YSYEKL. J was trimmed by 2 bases and V by 3 bases; bases with no gene match: 11. CDR3 length equals 17 residues. The clonotype comes from a woman aged 45-65 years in good health and CMV-seropositive. This chain connects TRBV4-1 to TRBJ1-1; 8 bases match TRBD1. Material: PBMCs. CDR3 loop: CASSQQGAGGGNTEAFF. The CDR3, as DNA: TGCGCCAGCAGCCAGCAGGGGGCAGGTGGAGGAAACACTGAAGCTTTCTTT.